This T cell receptor (beta chain) was sequenced during a study of blood T cell repertoires in COVID-19. In the study overall: The samples span acute and convalescent COVID-19 from the United States, Italy and Spain. PBMCs, B-cell-depleted T cells, or T cells provided the cDNA or gDNA that made up the material.

Seattle enrolled patients during active infection and tracked them longitudinally. Germline V CDR1 and CDR2: LGHNA, YNFKEQ. V trimming: 4 bases; J trimming: 9 bases; junction bases outside the gene matches: 5. This CDR3 spans 14 amino acids. Sequencing was performed with immunoSEQ multiplex PCR; in TCRdb, only in-frame clones are kept and a portion is missing. The sample has 190,000 or so clones; 80% to 85% are singletons. The receptor's source is a woman older than 75 with COVID-19, enrolled during active disease. The chain uses TRBV4-2 and TRBJ2-1; the match to TRBD1 covers 11 bases. Sequenced sample: peripheral blood. CDR3 region: CASSRGTGGGEQFF. The CDR3 DNA follows: TGTGCCAGCAGCCGGGGGACAGGGGGGGGTGAGCAGTTCTTC.